These T cell receptor beta chains were read from a single sample in a study of blood T cell repertoires in COVID-19. This table comes from immunoSEQ multiplex PCR, and its TCRdb copy is limited to in-frame clones, with some not included. This table has about 74,000 clones, around four fifths appearing once. The sample was peripheral blood. Receptors were obtained from a man in his 70s with acute or convalescent COVID-19. The conserved cysteine and the conserved F or W are not part of the CDR3 here. A D gene is named only where the DNA matches it firmly.

D gene: NA
V gene: TRBV7-3
J gene: TRBJ1-1
CDR3 protein: ASSLIRNTEAF

D gene: TRBD2
V gene: TRBV28
J gene: TRBJ2-5
CDR3 protein: ATAAGGLAGQETQY

D gene: NA
V gene: TRBV5-5
J gene: TRBJ2-7
CDR3 protein: ASSREGGSYEQY

D gene: NA
V gene: TRBV6-5
J gene: TRBJ1-1
CDR3 protein: ASNTAGSNTEAF

D gene: TRBD1
V gene: TRBV11-2
J gene: TRBJ2-2
CDR3 protein: ASSSEQGARTGELF

D gene: NA
V gene: TRBV19
J gene: TRBJ2-1
CDR3 protein: ASSSPLGTSYNEQF

D gene: NA
V gene: TRBV4-3
J gene: TRBJ1-5
CDR3 protein: ASSQESGVGPQH

D gene: TRBD1
V gene: TRBV4-1
J gene: TRBJ2-3
CDR3 protein: ASSGGQGRDTQY

D gene: NA
V gene: TRBV15
J gene: TRBJ1-1
CDR3 protein: ATSREKWYQGLDTEAF

D gene: TRBD1
V gene: TRBV6-5
J gene: TRBJ1-2
CDR3 protein: ASSPGTGANGYT

D gene: NA
V gene: TRBV6-5
J gene: TRBJ2-1
CDR3 protein: ASLAYNEQF

D gene: TRBD1
V gene: TRBV27
J gene: TRBJ1-2
CDR3 protein: ASSETGTNGYT

D gene: TRBD2
V gene: TRBV9
J gene: TRBJ2-1
CDR3 protein: ASSVGAGGSNNEQF

D gene: NA
V gene: TRBV28
J gene: TRBJ1-2
CDR3 protein: ASSPDRNYGYT

D gene: NA
V gene: TRBV28
J gene: TRBJ2-3
CDR3 protein: ASTPNLGGGTDTQY

D gene: NA
V gene: TRBV28
J gene: TRBJ1-1
CDR3 protein: ASSLPGRRTEAF

D gene: NA
V gene: TRBV19
J gene: TRBJ1-1
CDR3 protein: ASSIQFEAF

D gene: NA
V gene: TRBV10-3
J gene: TRBJ1-6
CDR3 protein: AISGIVNSPLH

D gene: NA
V gene: TRBV6-1
J gene: TRBJ1-5
CDR3 protein: ASSDPHREKGQPQH

D gene: TRBD2
V gene: TRBV4-1
J gene: TRBJ2-3
CDR3 protein: ASSDGGAGADTQY

D gene: TRBD1
V gene: TRBV6-6
J gene: TRBJ1-3
CDR3 protein: ASSPRDSSSSGNTIY

D gene: TRBD2
V gene: TRBV6-2/TRBV6-3
J gene: TRBJ2-3
CDR3 protein: ASSFGLAGTRTDTQY